This T cell receptor (beta chain) came from a study of blood T cell repertoires in COVID-19. Method: immunoSEQ multiplex PCR; TCRdb's copy keeps in-frame clones and lacks some. The table records hundreds of thousands of clones, approximately 90% of them present only once. Germline V gene lookup returns CDR1 MDHEN and CDR2 SYDVKM. This CDR3 is built from 13 residues. V lost 5 bases, J lost 5 bases, and 12 bases lay in between. The TCR originated in a woman aged 25 to 45 with COVID-19, enrolled during active disease. The sample consisted of peripheral blood. V and J are TRBV28 and TRBJ1-2; D is uncertain. The CDR3 reads CASSPTGQYGYTF. CDR3 coding DNA: TGTGCCAGCAGTCCTACGGGTCAATATGGCTACACCTTC.